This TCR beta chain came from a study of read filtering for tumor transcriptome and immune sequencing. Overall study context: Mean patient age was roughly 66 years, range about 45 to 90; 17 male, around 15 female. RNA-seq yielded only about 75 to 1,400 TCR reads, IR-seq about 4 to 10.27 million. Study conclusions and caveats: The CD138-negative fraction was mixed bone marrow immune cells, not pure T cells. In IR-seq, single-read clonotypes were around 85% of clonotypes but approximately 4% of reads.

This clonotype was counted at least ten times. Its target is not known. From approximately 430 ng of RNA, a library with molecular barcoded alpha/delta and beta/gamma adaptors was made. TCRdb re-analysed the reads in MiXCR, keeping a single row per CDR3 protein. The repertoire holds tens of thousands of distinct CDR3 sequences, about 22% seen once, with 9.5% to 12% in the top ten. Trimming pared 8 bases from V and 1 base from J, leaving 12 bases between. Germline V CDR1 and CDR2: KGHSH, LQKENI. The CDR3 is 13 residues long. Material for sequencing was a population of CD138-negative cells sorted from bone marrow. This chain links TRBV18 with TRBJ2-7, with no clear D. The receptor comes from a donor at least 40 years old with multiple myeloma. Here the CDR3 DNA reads TGTGCCAGCCAAACCGTTGGGTCCTACGAGCAGTACTTC. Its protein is CASQTVGSYEQYF.